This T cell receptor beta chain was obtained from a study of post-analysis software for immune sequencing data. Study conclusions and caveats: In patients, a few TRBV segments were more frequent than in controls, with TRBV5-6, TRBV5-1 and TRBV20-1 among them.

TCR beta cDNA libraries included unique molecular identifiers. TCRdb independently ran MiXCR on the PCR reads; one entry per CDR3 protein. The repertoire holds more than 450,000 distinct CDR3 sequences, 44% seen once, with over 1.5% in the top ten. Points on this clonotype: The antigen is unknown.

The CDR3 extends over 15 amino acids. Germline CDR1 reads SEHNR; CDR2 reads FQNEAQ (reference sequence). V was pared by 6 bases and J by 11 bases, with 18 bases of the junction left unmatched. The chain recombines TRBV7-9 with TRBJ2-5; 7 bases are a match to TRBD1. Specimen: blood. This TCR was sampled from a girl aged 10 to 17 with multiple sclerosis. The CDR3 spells CASSTRQGSATEQYF. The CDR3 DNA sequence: TGTGCCAGCAGTACGAGACAGGGCTCTGCTACCGAACAGTACTTC.